The clone carrying this TCR beta chain was counted a single time. Its antigen remains unidentified. A much bigger clone sits one base away, suggesting this may be a read error. The sample is drawn from a study of breast tumors, draining lymph nodes, adjacent tissues. Samples came from axillary lymph nodes draining the breast cancer. The junction had 25 bases not matched to a gene; V was cut back by 4 bases and J by 7 bases. The CDR3 length is 19 residues. Germline V gene sequence: CDR1 SGHRS, CDR2 YFSETQ. Study-wide points: Tumor TCR diversity was below lymph nodes but above nontumor tissue.

TCRdb processed the multiplex PCR reads anew with MiXCR; each CDR3 protein has one entry. Seen here are under 300,000 distinct CDR3 sequences, less than 35% observed once, and the top ten hold 3.6%. This clonotype was sampled from a female donor with breast cancer. Some clones in this sample may be carry-over from other donors' samples. The sequenced sample was axillary lymph node tissue. The V call is TRBV5-1, the J call TRBJ2-7; 8 bases map to TRBD1. CDR3 region: CASSPGTGRSRSPYNEQYF. CDR3 nucleotide sequence: TGCGCCAGCAGCCCCGGGACAGGTAGGTCGCGGTCCCCCTACAATGAGCAGTACTTC.